Given below is one T cell receptor beta chain in context. No antigen is known for it. The sample originates from a study of cytomegalovirus exposure and HLA in healthy donors. Study observations and caveats: For most TCR beta V segments, an earlier analysis put the productive rate at about 87% or about 30% of the time.

V lost 5 bases and J lost 2, with 9 bases in between. CDR3 size: 13 residues. CDR1 SEHNR and CDR2 FQNEAQ come from the germline V gene (reference sequence). A multiplex PCR was run with 60 Vbeta primers and 13 Jbeta primers. Assay: immunoSEQ multiplex PCR; the TCRdb copy retains only in-frame clones and omits some. The repertoire holds 140,000 or so clones, 75% to 80% seen once, with 1.7% in the top ten. The clonotype comes from a woman between 25 and 40 years old in good health and CMV-seronegative. The sample consisted of PBMCs. This chain connects TRBV7-9 to TRBJ1-1, with D uncertain. CDR3 sequence reads: CASSPGSNTEAFF. CDR3 nucleotide sequence: TGTGCCAGCAGCCCAGGATCCAACACTGAAGCTTTCTTT.